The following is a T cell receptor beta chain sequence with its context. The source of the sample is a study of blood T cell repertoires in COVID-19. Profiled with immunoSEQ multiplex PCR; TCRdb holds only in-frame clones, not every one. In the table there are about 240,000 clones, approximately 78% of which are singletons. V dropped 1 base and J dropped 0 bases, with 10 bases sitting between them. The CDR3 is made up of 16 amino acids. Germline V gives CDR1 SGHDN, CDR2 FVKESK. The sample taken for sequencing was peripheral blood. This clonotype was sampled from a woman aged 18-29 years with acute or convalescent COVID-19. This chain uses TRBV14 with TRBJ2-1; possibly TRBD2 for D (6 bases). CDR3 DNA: TGTGCCAGCAGCCAAGCGCGCGGGACCTCCTACAATGAGCAGTTCTTC. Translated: CASSQARGTSYNEQFF.